This T cell receptor (beta chain) is from a study of blood T cell repertoires in COVID-19. On the study more broadly: Collection of acute and convalescent COVID-19 samples took place in the United States, Italy and Spain.

As processed by the authors: Estimation of nucleated cell counts relied on the amplification of reference gene primers. Data came from immunoSEQ multiplex PCR; TCRdb stores just in-frame clones and leaves some out. The DNA gave D and trimming, while V, J and clone size come from that table. The repertoire holds 180,000 or so clones, with around 85% as singletons. CDR3 length: 14 residues. CDR1 and CDR2 from the germline V gene are SQVTM and ANQGSEA. Trimming left V 0 bases short and J 5 bases short, with 10 bases between. This TCR was sampled from a man aged 60-69 years with acute or convalescent COVID-19. The sample comprised peripheral blood. The chain carries TRBV29-1 and TRBJ1-4, with D tentatively TRBD1 (5 bases). For the CDR3, the DNA is TGCAGCGTTGAAGACCCGGGGGGGAATGAAAAACTGTTTTTT. Protein sequence: CSVEDPGGNEKLFF.